These T cell receptor beta chains were read from a single sample in a study of CD8 T cells in ankylosing spondylitis. TCRdb passed the 5' RACE reads through MiXCR, listing each CDR3 protein once. The sample contains a few hundred thousand distinct CDR3 sequences, 20% to 25% of which appear only once. The sample consisted of blood, either unsorted or a sorted T cell fraction (not recorded which). The source of these receptors is a male donor with ankylosing spondylitis. CDR3s include the opening cysteine and the closing phenylalanine or tryptophan. Fields, in order: V gene, D gene, CDR3 length, J gene, clone size, CDR3 protein, CDR3 DNA. D genes are given only for firm matches. Only some rows state a clone size, as once, few, many or a class for expanded clones.

v_call: TRBV6-1; d_call: -; cdr3_length: 14; j_call: TRBJ1-6; clone_size: -; cdr3_aa: CASSGQSLNSPLHF; cdr3_nt: TGTGCCAGCAGTGGACAGAGTCTTAATTCACCCCTCCACTTT
v_call: TRBV4-3; d_call: -; cdr3_length: 17; j_call: TRBJ2-1; clone_size: few; cdr3_aa: CASSQDGGGRGYNEQFF; cdr3_nt: TGCGCCAGCAGCCAAGATGGAGGAGGGAGAGGCTACAATGAGCAGTTCTTC
v_call: TRBV6-2/TRBV6-3; d_call: -; cdr3_length: 13; j_call: TRBJ2-7; clone_size: many; cdr3_aa: CATDGPLRYEQYF; cdr3_nt: TGTGCCACCGACGGGCCACTACGCTACGAGCAGTACTTC
v_call: TRBV25-1; d_call: -; cdr3_length: 15; j_call: TRBJ2-5; clone_size: -; cdr3_aa: CASSPRGGGQETQYF; cdr3_nt: TGTGCCAGCAGTCCTCGAGGAGGGGGGCAAGAGACCCAGTACTTC
v_call: TRBV28; d_call: TRBD1; cdr3_length: 16; j_call: TRBJ1-2; clone_size: -; cdr3_aa: CASSFAGQVSPYGYTF; cdr3_nt: TGTGCCAGCAGTTTCGCGGGACAGGTATCTCCCTATGGCTACACCTTC
v_call: TRBV29-1; d_call: TRBD1; cdr3_length: 16; j_call: TRBJ2-2; clone_size: few; cdr3_aa: CSVEGRGTGNTGELFF; cdr3_nt: TGCAGCGTTGAAGGTCGGGGGACAGGGAACACCGGGGAGCTGTTTTTT
v_call: TRBV12-3/TRBV12-4; d_call: -; cdr3_length: 15; j_call: TRBJ2-3; clone_size: -; cdr3_aa: CASSLNGASTDTQYF; cdr3_nt: TGTGCCAGCAGTTTGAACGGAGCTAGCACAGATACGCAGTATTTT
v_call: TRBV6-5; d_call: -; cdr3_length: 12; j_call: TRBJ2-4; clone_size: once; cdr3_aa: CASNGRTGIQYF; cdr3_nt: TGTGCCAGCAACGGGCGCACTGGCATTCAGTACTTC
v_call: TRBV3-1; d_call: -; cdr3_length: 15; j_call: TRBJ2-2; clone_size: few; cdr3_aa: CASSRRASYTGELFF; cdr3_nt: TGTGCCAGCAGCCGTCGGGCTAGTTACACCGGGGAGCTGTTTTTT
v_call: TRBV28; d_call: TRBD2; cdr3_length: 16; j_call: TRBJ2-1; clone_size: few; cdr3_aa: CASSLPSGPISNEQFF; cdr3_nt: TGTGCCAGCAGTTTACCTAGCGGTCCCATCTCCAATGAGCAGTTCTTC
v_call: TRBV29-1; d_call: TRBD1; cdr3_length: 12; j_call: TRBJ1-4; clone_size: -; cdr3_aa: CSVAGTGRKLFF; cdr3_nt: TGCAGCGTCGCCGGGACAGGGAGGAAACTGTTTTTT